This T cell receptor (beta chain) was observed in a study of post-analysis software for immune sequencing data. Comments on this clonotype: What it binds is unknown.

In germline, CDR1 is MNHNS, CDR2 SASEGT. CDR3 size: 16 residues. With 7 bases clipped from V and 2 bases from J, the junction kept 12 bases outside the gene matches. The study's findings and limits: There were about 5 TRBV segments more frequent in patients than controls, and TRBV5-6, TRBV5-1 and TRBV20-1 were among them.

Each TCR beta cDNA library carried unique molecular identifiers. Each CDR3 protein is one row after TCRdb ran MiXCR on the PCR reads. The data contain roughly 870,000 distinct CDR3 sequences, roughly 50% of them singletons. Material: blood. V usage is TRBV6-1 and J usage is TRBJ2-7, with 9 bases lining up with TRBD2. The TCR sequence derives from a girl aged 10 to 17 with multiple sclerosis. DNA for the CDR3: TGTGCCAGCACCGCGCTACGTCTAGCGGGGCCCTACGAGCAGTACTTC. Protein product: CASTALRLAGPYEQYF.